Here is one T cell receptor beta chain with its context. The V gene's germline CDR1 is KGHSH and CDR2 LQKENI. The CDR3 is 19 residues long. With V trimmed by 3 bases and J by 0 bases, 11 bases remained unmatched. These data come from a study of control samples from healthy donors and cancer patients. TCRdb's copy holds only in-frame clones and misses some; the assay was immunoSEQ multiplex PCR. This sample has about 73,000 clones, with approximately 94% found just once. This chain joins TRBV18 and TRBJ2-1; 10 bases fit TRBD2. Input material: blood. The TCR was taken from a woman aged 40 to 50 in good health. CDR3 residues: CASSPGRTSGISSYNEQFF. The CDR3 coding sequence is TGTGCCAGCTCACCCGGCAGGACTAGCGGAATCAGCTCCTACAATGAGCAGTTCTTC.